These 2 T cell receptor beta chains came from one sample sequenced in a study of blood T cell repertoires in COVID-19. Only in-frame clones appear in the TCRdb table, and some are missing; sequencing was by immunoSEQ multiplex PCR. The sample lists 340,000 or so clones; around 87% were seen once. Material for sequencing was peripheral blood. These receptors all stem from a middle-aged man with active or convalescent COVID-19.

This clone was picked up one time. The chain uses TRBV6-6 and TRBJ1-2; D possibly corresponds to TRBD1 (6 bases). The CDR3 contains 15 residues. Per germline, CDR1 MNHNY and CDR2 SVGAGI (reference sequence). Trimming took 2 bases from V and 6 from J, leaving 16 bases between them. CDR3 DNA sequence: TGTGCCAGCAGTTACCAGTCAGGGGCGAATGATGGCTACACCTTC. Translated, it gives CASSYQSGANDGYTF.

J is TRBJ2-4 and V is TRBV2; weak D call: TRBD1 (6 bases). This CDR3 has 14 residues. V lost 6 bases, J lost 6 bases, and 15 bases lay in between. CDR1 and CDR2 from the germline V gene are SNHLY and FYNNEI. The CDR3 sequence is CASRPSRDINIQYF. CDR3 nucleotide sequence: TGTGCCAGCAGACCTAGCCGGGACATAAACATTCAGTACTTC.